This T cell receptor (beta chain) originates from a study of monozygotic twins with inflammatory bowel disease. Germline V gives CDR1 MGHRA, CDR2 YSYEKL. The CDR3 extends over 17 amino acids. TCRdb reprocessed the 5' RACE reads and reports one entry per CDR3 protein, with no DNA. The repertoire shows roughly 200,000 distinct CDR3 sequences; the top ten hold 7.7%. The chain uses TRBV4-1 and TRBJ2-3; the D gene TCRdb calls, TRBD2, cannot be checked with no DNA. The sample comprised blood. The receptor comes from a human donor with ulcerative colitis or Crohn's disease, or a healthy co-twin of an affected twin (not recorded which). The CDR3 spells CASSQDPPSGGRDTQYF.